This TCR beta chain comes out of a study of T cell responses to AZD1222 COVID-19 vaccine. Study-level points and caveats: Close to half of spike-specific TCRs reportedly recognize unmutated variant regions.

This CDR3 has 14 amino acids. CDR1 and CDR2 (germline): SGHRS, YFSETQ. V was pared by 5 bases and J by 7 bases, with 6 bases of the junction left unmatched. Assay used: immunoSEQ multiplex PCR; TCRdb lists only in-frame clones, some missing. This sample has fewer than 200,000 clones, with 91% found just once. As to this clone: Its antigen is undetermined.

The sequence was collected from an adult in good health. Source: peripheral blood, taken on day 0 of AZD1222 vaccination. The V and J genes are TRBV5-1 and TRBJ1-6; 7 nucleotides agree with TRBD1. The CDR3 loop is CASRKSGGNSPLHF. CDR3 bases: TGCGCCAGCAGAAAGTCAGGGGGAAATTCACCCCTCCACTTT.